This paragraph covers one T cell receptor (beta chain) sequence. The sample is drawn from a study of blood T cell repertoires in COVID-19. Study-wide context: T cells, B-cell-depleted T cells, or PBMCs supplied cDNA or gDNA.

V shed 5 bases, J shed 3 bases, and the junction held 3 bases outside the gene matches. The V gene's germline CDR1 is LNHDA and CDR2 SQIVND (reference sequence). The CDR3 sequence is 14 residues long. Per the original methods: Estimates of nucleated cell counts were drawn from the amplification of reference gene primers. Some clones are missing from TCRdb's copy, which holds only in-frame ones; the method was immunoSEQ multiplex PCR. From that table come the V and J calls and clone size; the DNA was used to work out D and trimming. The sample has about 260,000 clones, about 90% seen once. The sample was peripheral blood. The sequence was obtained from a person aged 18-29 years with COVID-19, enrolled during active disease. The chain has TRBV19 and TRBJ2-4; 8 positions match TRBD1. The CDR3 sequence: CASSGQGVKNIQYF. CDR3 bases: TGTGCCAGTAGTGGACAGGGTGTCAAAAACATTCAGTACTTC.